This T cell receptor beta chain was found in a study of radiation and T cells in renal cell carcinoma. General observations from the study: Irradiated tumors had higher TCR clonality than control tumors.

Sequencing used immunoSEQ multiplex PCR; TCRdb keeps in-frame clones, though not all of them. The sample includes about 25,000 clones, 58% of them seen just once. Germline V gene lookup returns CDR1 GTSNPN and CDR2 SVGIG (reference sequence). The CDR3 length is 14 residues. The junction had 3 bases not matched to a gene; V was cut back by 1 base and J by 4 bases. Stated treatment: treatment-naive control, cytoreductive nephrectomy. Worth noting for this clone: Antigen unknown.

The sample was tumor tissue, taken from a patient whose treatment was nephrectomy without radiotherapy. The receptor comes from a man aged 35 to 55 with renal cell carcinoma. The V and J genes are TRBV30 and TRBJ2-1, with 8 positions matching TRBD2. CDR3 amino acids: CAWSALAVYNEQFF. In nucleotides, the CDR3 is TGTGCCTGGAGTGCACTAGCGGTTTACAATGAGCAGTTCTTC.